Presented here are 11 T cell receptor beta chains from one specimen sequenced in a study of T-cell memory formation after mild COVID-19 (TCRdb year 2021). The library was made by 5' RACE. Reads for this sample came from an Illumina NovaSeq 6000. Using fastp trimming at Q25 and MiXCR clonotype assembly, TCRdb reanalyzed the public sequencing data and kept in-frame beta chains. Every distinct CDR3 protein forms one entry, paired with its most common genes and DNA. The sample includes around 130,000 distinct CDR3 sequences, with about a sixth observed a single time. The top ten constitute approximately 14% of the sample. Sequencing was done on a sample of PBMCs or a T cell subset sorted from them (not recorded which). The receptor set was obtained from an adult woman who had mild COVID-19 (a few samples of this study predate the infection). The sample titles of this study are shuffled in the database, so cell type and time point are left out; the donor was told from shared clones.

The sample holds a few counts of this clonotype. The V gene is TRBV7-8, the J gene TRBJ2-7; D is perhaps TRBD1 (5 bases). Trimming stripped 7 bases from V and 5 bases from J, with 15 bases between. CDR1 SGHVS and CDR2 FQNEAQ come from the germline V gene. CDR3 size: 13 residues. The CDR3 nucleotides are TGTGCCAGCATCCAGACGGCAGGGCACGAGCAGTACTTC. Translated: CASIQTAGHEQYF.

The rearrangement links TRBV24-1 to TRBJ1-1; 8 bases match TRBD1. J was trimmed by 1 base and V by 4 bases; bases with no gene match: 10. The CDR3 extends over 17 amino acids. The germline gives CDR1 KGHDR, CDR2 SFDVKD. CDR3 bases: TGTGCCACCAGTGACCTGGACAGGGAATTACGGAACACTGAAGCTTTCTTT. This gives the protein CATSDLDRELRNTEAFF.

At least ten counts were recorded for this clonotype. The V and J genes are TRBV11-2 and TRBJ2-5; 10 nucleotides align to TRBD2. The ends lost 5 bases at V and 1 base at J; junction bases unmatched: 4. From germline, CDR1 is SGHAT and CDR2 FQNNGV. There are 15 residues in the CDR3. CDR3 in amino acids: CASSSSGGFQETQYF. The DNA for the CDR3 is TGTGCCAGCAGCAGTAGCGGGGGGTTCCAAGAGACCCAGTACTTC.

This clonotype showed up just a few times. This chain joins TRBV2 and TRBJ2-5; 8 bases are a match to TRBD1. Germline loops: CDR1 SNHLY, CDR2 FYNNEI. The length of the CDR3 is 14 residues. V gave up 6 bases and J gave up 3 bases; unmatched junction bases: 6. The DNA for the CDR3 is TGTGCCAGCAGGAATGAACAGGGGGAAGAGACCCAGTACTTC. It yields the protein CASRNEQGEETQYF.

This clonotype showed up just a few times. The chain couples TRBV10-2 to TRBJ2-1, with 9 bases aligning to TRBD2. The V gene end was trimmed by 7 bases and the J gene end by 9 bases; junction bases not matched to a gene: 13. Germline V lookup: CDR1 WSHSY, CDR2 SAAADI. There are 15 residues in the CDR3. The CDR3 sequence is CASKKASGIFSEQFF. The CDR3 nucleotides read TGCGCCAGCAAAAAGGCTAGCGGGATTTTTAGTGAGCAGTTCTTC.

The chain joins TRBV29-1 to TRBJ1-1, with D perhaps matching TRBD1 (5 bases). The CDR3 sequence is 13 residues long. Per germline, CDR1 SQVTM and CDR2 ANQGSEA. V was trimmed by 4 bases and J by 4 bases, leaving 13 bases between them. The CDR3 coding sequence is TGCAGCGTTGTCGGCAGGGAGGGCACTGAAGCTTTCTTT. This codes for CSVVGREGTEAFF.

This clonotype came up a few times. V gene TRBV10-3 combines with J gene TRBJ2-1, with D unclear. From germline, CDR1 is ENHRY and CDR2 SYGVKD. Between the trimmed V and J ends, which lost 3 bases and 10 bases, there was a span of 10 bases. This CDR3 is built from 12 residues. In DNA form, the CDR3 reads TGTGCCATCAGTGACCTATGCCTCGAGCAGTTCTTC. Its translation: CAISDLCLEQFF.

This CDR3 is CATSGGGPEAFF. The CDR3 DNA follows: TGTGCCACCAGTGGAGGGGGACCTGAAGCTTTCTTT. The chain recombines TRBV24-1 with TRBJ1-1, with D possibly being TRBD1 (6 bases). Trimming pared 5 bases from V and 6 bases from J, leaving 9 bases between. This CDR3 is built from 12 residues. Germline CDR1 is KGHDR and CDR2 is SFDVKD.

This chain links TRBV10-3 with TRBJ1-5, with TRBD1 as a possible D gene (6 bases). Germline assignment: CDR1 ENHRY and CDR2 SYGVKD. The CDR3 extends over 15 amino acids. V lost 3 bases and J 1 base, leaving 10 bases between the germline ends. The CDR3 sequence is CAISDGGASNQPQHF. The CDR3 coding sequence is TGTGCCATCAGTGATGGGGGGGCGAGCAATCAGCCCCAGCATTTT.

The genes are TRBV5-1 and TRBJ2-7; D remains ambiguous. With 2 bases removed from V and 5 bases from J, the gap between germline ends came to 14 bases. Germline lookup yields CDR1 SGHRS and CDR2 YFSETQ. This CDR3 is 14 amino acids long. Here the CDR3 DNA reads TGCGCCAGCAGCTTCAGGACGGTCGGAAACGAGCAGTACTTC. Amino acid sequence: CASSFRTVGNEQYF.

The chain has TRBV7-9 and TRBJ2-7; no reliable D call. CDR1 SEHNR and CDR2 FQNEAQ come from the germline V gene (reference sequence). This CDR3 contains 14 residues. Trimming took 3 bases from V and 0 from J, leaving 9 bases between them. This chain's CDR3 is CASSFDTISYEQYF. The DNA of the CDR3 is TGTGCCAGCAGCTTCGACACTATCTCCTACGAGCAGTACTTC.